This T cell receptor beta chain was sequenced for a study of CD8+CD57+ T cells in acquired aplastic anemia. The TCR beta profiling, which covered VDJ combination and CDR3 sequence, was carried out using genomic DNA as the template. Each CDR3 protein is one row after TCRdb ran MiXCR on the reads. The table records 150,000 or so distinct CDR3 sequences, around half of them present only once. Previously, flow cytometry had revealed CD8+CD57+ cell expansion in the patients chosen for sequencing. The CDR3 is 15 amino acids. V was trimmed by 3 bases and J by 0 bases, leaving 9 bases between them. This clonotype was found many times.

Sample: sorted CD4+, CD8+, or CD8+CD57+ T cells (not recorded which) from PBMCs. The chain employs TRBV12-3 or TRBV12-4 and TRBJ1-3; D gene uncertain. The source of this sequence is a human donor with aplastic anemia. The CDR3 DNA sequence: TGTGCCAGCAGTTTGAGTGTCCTCTCTGGAAACACCATATATTTT. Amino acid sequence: CASSLSVLSGNTIYF.